This T cell receptor beta chain stems from a study of cytomegalovirus exposure and HLA in healthy donors. Study context: Early released data had about 80 million unique TCRs, all coming from HLA-typed donors. General study results and limits: Highest at DRB1 and lowest at HLA-C, TCR association rates differed among HLA loci in a later analysis.

Primers: 60 Vbeta forward and 13 Jbeta reverse. Clones were read by immunoSEQ multiplex PCR, and TCRdb kept only the in-frame ones, dropping some. The table shows about 150,000 clones, with 80% occurring only once. The study sampled nominally healthy donors, though unrecorded immune exposures were likely. V lost 0 bases and J lost 4, with 10 bases in between. Germline CDR1 reads MNHEY; CDR2 reads SMNVEV (reference sequence). This CDR3 contains 15 residues. Notes on this clone: What it binds is not known.

The clonotype comes from a woman between 45 and 60 years old in good health and CMV-seropositive. The sequencing input was PBMCs. The chain joins TRBV27 to TRBJ1-3; possible D gene TRBD1, 6 bases. The CDR3: CASSLSSGVGNTIYF. The CDR3 DNA is TGTGCCAGCAGTTTATCTTCAGGGGTCGGAAACACCATATATTTT.